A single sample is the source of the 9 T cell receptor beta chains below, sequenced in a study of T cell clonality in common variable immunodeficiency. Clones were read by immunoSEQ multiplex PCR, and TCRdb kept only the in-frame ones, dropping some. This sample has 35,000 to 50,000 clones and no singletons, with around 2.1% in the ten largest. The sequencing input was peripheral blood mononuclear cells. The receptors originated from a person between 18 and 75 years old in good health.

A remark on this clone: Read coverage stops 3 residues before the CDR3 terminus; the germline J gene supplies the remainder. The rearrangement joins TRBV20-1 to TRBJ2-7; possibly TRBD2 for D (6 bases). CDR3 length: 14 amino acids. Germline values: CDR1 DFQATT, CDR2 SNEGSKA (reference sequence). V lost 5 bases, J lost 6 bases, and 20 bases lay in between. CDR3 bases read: TGCAGTGCTCTAGAGGGGAGGACTAACAGCGAG. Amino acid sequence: CSALEGRTNSE. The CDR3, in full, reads CSALEGRTNSEQYF.

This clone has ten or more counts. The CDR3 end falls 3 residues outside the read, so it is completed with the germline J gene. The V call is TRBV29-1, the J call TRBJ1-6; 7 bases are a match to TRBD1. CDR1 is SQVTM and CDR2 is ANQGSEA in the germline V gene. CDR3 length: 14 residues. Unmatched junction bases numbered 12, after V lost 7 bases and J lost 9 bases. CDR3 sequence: CSGPTQGKRSPLHF. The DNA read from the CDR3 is TGCAGCGGCCCGACACAGGGGAAACGTTCACCC.

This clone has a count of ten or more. The chain's CDR3 is CASNPDRTGEKLFF. The part of the CDR3 DNA that was read is TGTGCCAGTAACCCGGACAGGACGGGAGAAAAA. The genes are TRBV19 and TRBJ1-4, with 7 bases lining up with TRBD1. The read stops 3 residues short of the end of the CDR3; the missing end is completed from the germline J gene. The CDR3 is 14 amino acids. Germline V lookup: CDR1 LNHDA, CDR2 SQIVND (reference sequence). The V and J ends lost 7 bases and 8 bases, in that order; junction bases with no gene match: 10.

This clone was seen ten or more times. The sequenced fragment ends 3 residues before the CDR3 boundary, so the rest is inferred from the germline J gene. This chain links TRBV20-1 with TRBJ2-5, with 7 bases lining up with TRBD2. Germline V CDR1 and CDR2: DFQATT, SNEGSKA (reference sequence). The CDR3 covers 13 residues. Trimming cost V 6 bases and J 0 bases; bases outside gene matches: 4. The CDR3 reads CSARAGYQETQYF. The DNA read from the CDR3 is TGCAGTGCCCGAGCGGGGTACCAAGAGACC.

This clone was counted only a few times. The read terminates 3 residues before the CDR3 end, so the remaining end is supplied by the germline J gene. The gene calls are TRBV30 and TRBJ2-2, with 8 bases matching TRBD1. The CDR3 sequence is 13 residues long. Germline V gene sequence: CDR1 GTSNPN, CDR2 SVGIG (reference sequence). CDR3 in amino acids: CAWRGQANEKLFF. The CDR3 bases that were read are TGTGCCTGGAGGGGACAGGCTAATGAAAAG.

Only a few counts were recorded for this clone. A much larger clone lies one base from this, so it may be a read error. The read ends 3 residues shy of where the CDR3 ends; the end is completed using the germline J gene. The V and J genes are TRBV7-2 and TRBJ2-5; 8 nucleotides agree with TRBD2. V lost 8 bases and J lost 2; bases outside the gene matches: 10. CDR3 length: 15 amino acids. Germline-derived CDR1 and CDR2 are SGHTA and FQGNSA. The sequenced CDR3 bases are TGTGCCAGCGGCCTGCTTGCGGGAGGACAAGAGACC. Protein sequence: CASGLLAGGQET. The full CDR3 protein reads CASGLLAGGQETQYF. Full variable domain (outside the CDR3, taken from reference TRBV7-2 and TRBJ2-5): GAGVSQSPSNKVTEKGKDVELRCDPISGHTALYWYRQSLGQGLEFLIYFQGNSAPDKSGLPSDRFSAERTGGSVSTLTIQRTQQEDSAVYLCASGLLAGGQETQYFGPGTRLLVL.

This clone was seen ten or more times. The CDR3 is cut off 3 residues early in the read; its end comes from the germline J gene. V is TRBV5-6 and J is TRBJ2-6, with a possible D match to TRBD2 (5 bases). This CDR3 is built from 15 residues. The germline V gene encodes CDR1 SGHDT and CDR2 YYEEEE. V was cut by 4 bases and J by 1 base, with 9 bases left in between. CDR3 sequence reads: CASSRRRSGANVLTF. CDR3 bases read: TGTGCCAGCAGCCGGAGGCGGTCTGGGGCCAACGTC.

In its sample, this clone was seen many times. CDR3 residues: CASSLGAGVNTEAFF. The CDR3 DNA, read in part, is TGCGCCAGCAGCCTGGGAGCGGGGGTGAACACTGAA. The chain uses TRBV5-1 and TRBJ1-1, with D possibly being TRBD1 (5 bases). The read ends 3 residues before the CDR3 terminus; that terminus is restored from the germline J gene. Germline lookup yields CDR1 SGHRS and CDR2 YFSETQ. V shed 4 bases and J shed 0 bases, with 13 bases lying between them. This CDR3 region has 15 residues.

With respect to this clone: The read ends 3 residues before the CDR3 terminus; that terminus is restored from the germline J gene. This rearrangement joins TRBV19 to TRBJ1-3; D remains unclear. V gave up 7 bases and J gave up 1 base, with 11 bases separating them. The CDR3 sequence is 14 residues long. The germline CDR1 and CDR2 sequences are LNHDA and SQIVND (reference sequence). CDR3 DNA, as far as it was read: TGTGCCAGTACGCTAGGTTCTTCTGGAAACACC. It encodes CASTLGSSGNT. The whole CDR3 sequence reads CASTLGSSGNTIYF.